The sequence of this T cell receptor (beta chain) was determined in a study of tumour-infiltrating T cells in Burkitt lymphoma. Across the study: Survival, overall and progression-free, tracked with productive clonality.

Sequencing was performed with immunoSEQ multiplex PCR; in TCRdb, only in-frame clones are kept and a portion is missing. Of 4,000 to 5,500 clones in the sample, roughly a tenth are singletons; the top ten hold roughly 2.1%. With 6 bases clipped from V and 4 bases from J, the junction kept 8 bases outside the gene matches. The length of the CDR3 is 15 residues. This TCR was sampled from a human donor with diffuse large B-cell lymphoma. J is TRBJ2-2 and V is TRBV6-7; TRBD1 aligns across 7 bases. TRBV6-7 is given ORF status, its function remaining uncertain. Sequencing was done on a sample of tumor tissue. CDR3 nucleotides: TGTGCCAGCAGCCATAACAGGGGCGGCACCGGGGAGCTGTTTTTT. This gives the protein CASSHNRGGTGELFF.